The next 21 T cell receptor beta chains were all read from a single sample in a study of blood T cells in healthy people across ages. It was with a sample-barcoded 5' primer and a J-beta primer mix that a second PCR of about 7 to 12 cycles was run. TCRdb re-called the 5' RACE reads with MiXCR, one entry per CDR3 protein. The profile shows roughly 930,000 distinct CDR3 sequences, around 49% of them singletons. Sequenced material: blood. These receptor sequences come from a man aged 25 to 40 in good health.

The CDR3 sequence is CSALQGTTKNIQYF. CDR3 DNA: TGCAGTGCTTTACAGGGGACAACCAAAAACATTCAGTACTTC. The chain recombines TRBV20-1 with TRBJ2-4; 7 bases map to TRBD1. The length of the CDR3 is 14 residues. J was trimmed by 2 bases and V by 5 bases; bases with no gene match: 6. The germline CDR1 and CDR2 sequences are DFQATT and SNEGSKA (reference sequence).

This clonotype was detected only a few times. The rearrangement joins TRBV29-1 to TRBJ2-7, with 9 positions matching TRBD1. This CDR3 is 15 amino acids long. Germline CDR1 is SQVTM and CDR2 is ANQGSEA. Losses at the gene ends were 7 bases for V and 4 bases for J; bases not matched to a gene: 14. The CDR3 reads CSAKKNRGRIYEQYF. The CDR3 DNA follows: TGCAGCGCCAAGAAAAACAGGGGGCGTATTTACGAGCAGTACTTC.

The chain carries TRBV3-1 and TRBJ1-2; D unclear. Germline loops: CDR1 LGHDT, CDR2 YNNKEL (reference sequence). Deletions cut 0 bases from V and 7 bases from J, with 6 bases between. The CDR3 length is 12 residues. The chain's CDR3 is CASSQDGCGYTF. DNA of the CDR3: TGTGCCAGCAGCCAAGACGGGTGTGGCTACACCTTC.

Worth noting for this clonotype: Sequence at one end of the junction differs from germline and may be a read error. The chain is built from TRBV6-1 and TRBJ2-6, with a tentative D call TRBD1 (6 bases). The germline CDR1 and CDR2 sequences are MNHNS and SASEGT. The CDR3 is 14 residues long. In nucleotides, the CDR3 is TGTGCCACCCGAACAGGGTTCGGGGCCAACGTCCTGATTTTC. It yields the protein CATRTGFGANVLIF.

The chain is built from TRBV2 and TRBJ1-2, with 7 bases aligning to TRBD1. The CDR3 contains 12 residues. The V gene end was trimmed by 9 bases and the J gene end by 7 bases; junction bases not matched to a gene: 8. Germline CDR1 SNHLY, CDR2 FYNNEI. CDR3 coding DNA: TGTGCCAGTTCTCAGGGGGAAACTGGCTACACCTTC. This sequence encodes CASSQGETGYTF.

The CDR3 here is CASSPLGQGVEGYTF. In DNA, the CDR3 is TGTGCCAGCTCACCGCTGGGACAGGGTGTCGAAGGCTACACCTTC. The chain couples TRBV18 to TRBJ1-2; TRBD1 matches at 9 bases. The germline V gene encodes CDR1 KGHSH and CDR2 LQKENI. The V and J ends lost 3 bases and 8 bases, in that order; junction bases with no gene match: 10. This CDR3 region has 15 residues.

This clonotype has a handful of counts. The J gene is TRBJ2-1, the V gene TRBV10-3; the D gene is possibly TRBD1 (6 bases). With 7 bases removed from V and 8 bases from J, the gap between germline ends came to 18 bases. This CDR3 contains 14 residues. CDR1 and CDR2 (germline): ENHRY, SYGVKD. CDR3 coding DNA: TGTGCCATCATGAATGGGGCAGGGGACGATGAGCAGTTCTTC. It is translated as CAIMNGAGDDEQFF.

The chain combines TRBV6-6 with TRBJ2-7; 9 bases align to TRBD2. J gave up 1 base and V 4 bases, and 8 bases lay outside the gene matches. Germline CDR1 and CDR2: MNHNY and SVGAGI (reference sequence). This CDR3 is 16 amino acids long. CDR3 sequence: CASSSRGSGSSYEQYF. CDR3 DNA: TGTGCCAGCAGTTCCCGGGGTAGCGGGAGTTCCTACGAGCAGTACTTC.

This clonotype has a handful of counts. The rearrangement joins TRBV6-5 to TRBJ1-2; weak D call: TRBD1 (6 bases). Germline values: CDR1 MNHEY, CDR2 SVGAGI. The CDR3 is made up of 14 amino acids. Trimming removed 6 bases from V and 2 bases from J, with 13 bases in between. The CDR3 reads CASSRDRINYGYTF. CDR3 nucleotides: TGTGCCAGCAGCCGAGACAGGATAAACTATGGCTACACCTTC.

The V gene is TRBV2, the J gene TRBJ2-1, with D possibly TRBD1 on 6 matching bases. Germline-derived CDR1 and CDR2 are SNHLY and FYNNEI. V was trimmed by 7 bases and J by 0 bases, leaving 16 bases between them. This CDR3 spans 16 amino acids. CDR3 bases: TGTGCCAGCACTCTGGACAGCGTTAGCTCCTACAATGAGCAGTTCTTC. This sequence encodes CASTLDSVSSYNEQFF.

The sample holds a few counts of this clonotype. The rearrangement joins TRBV4-3 to TRBJ1-5; unclear D gene. Germline loops: CDR1 LGHNA, CDR2 YSLEER. V lost 1 base to trimming and J lost 3 bases, with 16 bases between them. The CDR3 covers 17 residues. The CDR3 loop reads CASSQVLSSIDNQPQHF. The CDR3 nucleotides are TGCGCCAGCAGCCAAGTTTTGTCGAGCATCGACAATCAGCCCCAGCATTTT.

This chain uses TRBV7-2 with TRBJ2-6, with unresolved D. Germline-derived CDR1 and CDR2 are SGHTA and FQGNSA. The CDR3 is made up of 14 amino acids. Trimming pared 6 bases from V and 0 bases from J, leaving 6 bases between. Here the CDR3 DNA reads TGTGCCAGCAGGGTGGGCTCTGGGGCCAACGTCCTGACTTTC. Protein sequence: CASRVGSGANVLTF.

The V and J genes are TRBV29-1 and TRBJ2-7; a weak D match, TRBD2 (6 bases). The DNA end favors TRBJ2-5, so the J call may be wrong. This CDR3 comprises 13 residues. Germline V CDR1 and CDR2: SQVTM, ANQGSEA. The CDR3 loop is CSVQGGRVETQYF. The CDR3 DNA sequence: TGCAGCGTTCAGGGAGGTCGGGTCGAGACCCAGTACTTC.

This chain links TRBV6-5 with TRBJ2-5, with 8 bases lining up with TRBD1. This CDR3 is built from 14 residues. The J segment lost 5 bases and the V segment lost 4 bases, leaving 6 bases of the junction unmatched. Germline V gives CDR1 MNHEY, CDR2 SVGAGI. The DNA for the CDR3 is TGTGCCAGCAGTTCGCAGGGGGCGTCGGAGACCCAGTACTTC. Encoded protein: CASSSQGASETQYF.

The chain combines TRBV6-6 with TRBJ2-7; D may be TRBD2 (6 bases). Between the trimmed V and J ends, which lost 5 bases and 3 bases, there was a span of 20 bases. From germline, CDR1 is MNHNY and CDR2 SVGAGI (reference sequence). The length of the CDR3 is 16 residues. The CDR3 is CASSGQDMRGGYEQYF. The CDR3 DNA sequence: TGTGCCAGCAGTGGCCAAGATATGAGGGGAGGCTACGAGCAGTACTTC.

V and J are TRBV30 and TRBJ2-5; D unresolved. Trimming took 0 bases from V and 7 from J, leaving 6 bases between them. The germline V gene encodes CDR1 GTSNPN and CDR2 SVGIG (reference sequence). The CDR3 extends over 11 amino acids. In nucleotides, the CDR3 is TGTGCCTGGAGTGTAGGGTGGACCCAGTACTTC. It is translated as CAWSVGWTQYF. Combining the CDR3 with reference TRBV30 and TRBJ2-5 gives the whole variable domain SQTIHQWPATLVQPVGSPLSLECTVEGTSNPNLYWYRQAAGRGLQLLFYSVGIGQISSEVPQNLSASRPQDRQFILSSKKLLLSDSGFYLCAWSVGWTQYFGPGTRLLVL.

The chain joins TRBV6-1 to TRBJ2-7, with a tentative D call TRBD1 (6 bases). The CDR3 loop spans 14 amino acids. V dropped 4 bases and J dropped 5 bases, with 15 bases sitting between them. Germline CDR1 reads MNHNS; CDR2 reads SASEGT. In DNA form, the CDR3 reads TGTGCCAGCAGTGTGACAGGCCGGGACGACGAGCAGTACTTC. It translates to CASSVTGRDDEQYF.

This clonotype was seen more than once but under ten times. The gene calls are TRBV15 and TRBJ1-2; weak D call: TRBD1 (6 bases). Trimming shortened V by 5 bases and J by 1 base, and 11 bases separated the two germline ends. There are 14 residues in the CDR3. Germline CDR1 is LNHNV and CDR2 is YYDKDF (reference sequence). CDR3 sequence (DNA): TGTGCCACCAGCGAGGGGGGGTATAACTATGGCTACACCTTC. Translating gives CATSEGGYNYGYTF.

Comment on this clonotype: At one of its ends the junction is not consistent with the germline gene, which may arise from a read error. The V and J genes are TRBV3-1 and TRBJ2-3; D unclear. The CDR3 loop spans 15 amino acids. Germline V gene sequence: CDR1 LGHDT, CDR2 YNNKEL (reference sequence). CDR3 residues: CASGQDLVGTDTQYF. The CDR3 region has the DNA TGTGCCAGCGGCCAAGACCTCGTCGGCACAGATACGCAGTATTTT.

The rearrangement links TRBV7-2 to TRBJ2-5; TRBD1 might be the D (5 bases). The J call may be incorrect, as the DNA end agrees better with TRBJ2-7. The germline gives CDR1 SGHTA, CDR2 FQGNSA. CDR3 size: 13 residues. CDR3 region: CASILTESYEQYF. CDR3 DNA sequence: TGTGCCAGCATCTTGACAGAGTCGTACGAGCAGTACTTC.

The chain employs TRBV20-1 and TRBJ2-3, with D possibly being TRBD2 (6 bases). Germline-derived CDR1 and CDR2 are DFQATT and SNEGSKA (reference sequence). V was clipped by 5 bases and J by 6 bases, with 15 bases between them. The CDR3 loop spans 13 amino acids. CDR3 nucleotide sequence: TGCAGTGCTCGTCGGCGGGGCTCGGATACGCAGTATTTT. This sequence encodes CSARRRGSDTQYF.